This T cell receptor beta chain came from a study of blood T cell repertoires in COVID-19. The overall study: Some COVID-19 samples were acute and others convalescent; all came from the United States, Italy and Spain. Sample material is recorded as cDNA or gDNA derived from T cells, B-cell-depleted T cells, or PBMCs.

The CDR3 runs 18 residues. Germline CDR1 and CDR2: SGHTA and FQGTGA. The junction had 8 bases not matched to a gene; V was cut back by 0 bases and J by 2 bases. Only a few counts were recorded for this clone. This table comes from immunoSEQ multiplex PCR, and its TCRdb copy is limited to in-frame clones, with some not included. The data hold 250,000 to 300,000 clones, with approximately 90% observed a single time. Sequenced input: peripheral blood. The chain links TRBV7-3 to TRBJ2-2, with TRBD2 matching over 8 bases. The clonotype was recovered from a woman aged 25 to 39 who had recovered from COVID-19. The CDR3 region is CASSLTFSGGDNTGELFF. In DNA, the CDR3 is TGTGCCAGCAGCTTAACGTTTTCCGGGGGGGACAACACCGGGGAGCTGTTTTTT.